Presented here are 8 T cell receptor beta chains from one specimen sequenced in a study of cytomegalovirus exposure and HLA in healthy donors. With 60 Vbeta and 13 Jbeta primers, the PCR was carried out. Produced via immunoSEQ multiplex PCR; TCRdb's table is partial and in-frame only. The repertoire includes some 150,000 clones, 76% of them detected once, and less than 1% sits in the top ten. The specimen was PBMCs. These TCRs come from a female donor in good health and CMV-seronegative.

This clone was found once. The chain is built from TRBV2 and TRBJ2-7; 7 nucleotides match TRBD2. The V gene end was trimmed by 2 bases and the J gene end by 0 bases; junction bases not matched to a gene: 4. The CDR3 loop spans 15 amino acids. CDR1 is SNHLY, CDR2 FYNNEI, per germline. The CDR3 region has the DNA TGTGCCAGCAGTGAACACGGCGGGAGCTCCTACGAGCAGTACTTC. Translation gives CASSEHGGSSYEQYF. Full variable domain (missing parts from reference TRBV2 and TRBJ2-7): EPEVTQTPSHQVTQMGQEVILRCVPISNHLYFYWYRQILGQKVEFLVSFYNNEISEKSEIFDDQFSVERPDGSNFTLKIRSTKLEDSAMYFCASSEHGGSSYEQYFGPGTRLTVT.

V gene TRBV4-2 combines with J gene TRBJ2-3; possibly TRBD2 for D (6 bases). The V end was cut by 4 bases, the J end by 5 bases, with 16 bases between. CDR3 length: 15 amino acids. Germline values: CDR1 LGHNA, CDR2 YNFKEQ. The CDR3 DNA is TGTGCCAGCAGCCCCTGGGGACTTATGCAAGATACGCAGTATTTT. Residues: CASSPWGLMQDTQYF.

This rearrangement joins TRBV20-1 to TRBJ2-5; D is unresolved. The germline CDR1 and CDR2 sequences are DFQATT and SNEGSKA (reference sequence). V dropped 3 bases and J dropped 5 bases, with 7 bases sitting between them. The CDR3 sequence is 11 residues long. The CDR3 nucleotides read TGCAGTGCTAGTGTATCTGAGACCCAGTACTTC. Translating gives CSASVSETQYF.

This chain links TRBV5-6 with TRBJ2-7; 9 bases match TRBD2. The CDR3 is made up of 18 amino acids. Trimming cost V 4 bases and J 0 bases; bases outside gene matches: 14. Per germline, CDR1 SGHDT and CDR2 YYEEEE. CDR3 in amino acids: CASSPIPRIAGVSYEQYF. Here the CDR3 DNA reads TGTGCCAGCAGCCCTATCCCGAGGATAGCGGGGGTCTCCTACGAGCAGTACTTC.

V usage is TRBV7-2 and J usage is TRBJ2-3; D gene ambiguous. Looked up from germline, CDR1 is SGHTA and CDR2 is FQGNSA. The germline V and J ends were trimmed by 1 base and 3 bases, with 14 bases remaining between them. The CDR3 loop spans 16 amino acids. The CDR3 nucleotides are TGTGCCAGCAGCTTAGGTGCCAGACCCGGGACAGATACGCAGTATTTT. It specifies CASSLGARPGTDTQYF.

The CDR3, as DNA: TGTGCCAGCAGAGACACCTACGAGCAGTACTTC. It codes for CASRDTYEQYF. The J gene is TRBJ2-7, the V gene TRBV28; no clear D gene. The CDR3 spans 11 residues. CDR1 and CDR2 (germline): MDHEN, SYDVKM. V was cut by 6 bases and J by 2 bases, with 5 bases left in between.

This clone was recorded a few times. Other nucleotide sequences in the sample specify the same CDR3. This sequence joins TRBV7-3 and TRBJ2-1; possibly TRBD2 for D (5 bases). The CDR3 is made up of 14 amino acids. V dropped 5 bases and J dropped 3 bases, with 11 bases sitting between them. Germline-derived CDR1 and CDR2 are SGHTA and FQGTGA. CDR3 nucleotides: TGTGCCAGCAGCCCAGGAGGCGGCTACAATGAGCAGTTCTTC. This codes for CASSPGGGYNEQFF.

This clone turned up a few times. This chain uses TRBV29-1 with TRBJ2-2, with 7 nucleotides matching TRBD1. V dropped 7 bases and J dropped 2; count of bases not matched to a gene: 4. The germline gives CDR1 SQVTM, CDR2 ANQGSEA. The CDR3 is 13 residues long. In nucleotides, the CDR3 is TGCAGCGCAGGGACAGACAACACCGGGGAGCTGTTTTTT. The encoded protein is CSAGTDNTGELFF.